Given below is one T cell receptor beta chain in context. Germline V CDR1 and CDR2: MDHEN, SYDVKM. CDR3 length equals 14 residues. J was trimmed by 10 bases and V by 3 bases; bases with no gene match: 7. These data belong to a study of shared clonotypes between healthy human individuals. The protocol was immunoSEQ multiplex PCR, while the TCRdb copy is restricted to in-frame clones and leaves out a portion. The sample contains more than 450,000 clones, roughly 78% of which appear only once. The sequence was obtained from a middle-aged woman in good health. Some clones in this sample may be carry-over from other donors' samples. V and J are TRBV28 and TRBJ1-1; TRBD1 matches at 11 bases. Sequencing was carried out using PBMCs. CDR3 coding DNA: TGTGCCAGCAGTTTGTGGGACAGGGGGTTAGTAGCTTTCTTT. It yields the protein CASSLWDRGLVAFF.